The clone carrying this T cell receptor beta chain has only a few counts. Its antigen remains unidentified. TCRdb processed the RT-PCR reads anew with MiXCR; each CDR3 protein has one entry. The table has around 540,000 distinct CDR3 sequences, around 11% seen once; the top ten hold approximately 10%. The data belong to a study of response to subunit inactivated influenza vaccine. Overall study results and limits: That few new T cells are recruited by each seasonal influenza vaccination was the authors' suggestion.

The CDR3 length is 13 residues. The germline V gene encodes CDR1 SEHNR and CDR2 FQNEAQ (reference sequence). The rearrangement uses TRBV7-9 and TRBJ1-1, with a weak D call TRBD1 (5 bases). This receptor was obtained from a man aged 50 to 59 who received an inactivated influenza vaccine. Sequencing was performed on PBMCs from blood, taken on the day of vaccination. The CDR3 spells CASNRDLNTEAFF. CDR3 in DNA: TGTGCATCCAACCGGGACCTGAACACTGAAGCTTTCTTT.